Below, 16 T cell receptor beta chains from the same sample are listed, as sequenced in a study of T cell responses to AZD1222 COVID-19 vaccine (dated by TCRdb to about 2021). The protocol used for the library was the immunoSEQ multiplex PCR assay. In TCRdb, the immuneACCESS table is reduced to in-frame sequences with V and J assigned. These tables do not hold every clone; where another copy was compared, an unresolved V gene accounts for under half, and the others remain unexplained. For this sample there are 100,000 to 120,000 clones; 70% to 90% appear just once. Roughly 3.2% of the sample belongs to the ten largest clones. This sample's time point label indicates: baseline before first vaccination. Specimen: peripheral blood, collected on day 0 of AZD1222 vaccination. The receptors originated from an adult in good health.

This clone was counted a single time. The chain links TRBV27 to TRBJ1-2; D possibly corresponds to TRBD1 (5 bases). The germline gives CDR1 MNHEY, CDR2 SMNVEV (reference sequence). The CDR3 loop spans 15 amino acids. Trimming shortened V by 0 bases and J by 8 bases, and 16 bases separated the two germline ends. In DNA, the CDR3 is TGTGCCAGCAGTTTATCGATGGGCAGGGCAAGGGGCTACACCTTC. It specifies CASSLSMGRARGYTF.

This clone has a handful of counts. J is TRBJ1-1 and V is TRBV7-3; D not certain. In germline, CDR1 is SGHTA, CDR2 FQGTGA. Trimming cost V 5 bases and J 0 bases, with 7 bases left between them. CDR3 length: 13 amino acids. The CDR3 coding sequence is TGTGCCAGCAGCCTCAGTCTGAACACTGAAGCTTTCTTT. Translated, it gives CASSLSLNTEAFF.

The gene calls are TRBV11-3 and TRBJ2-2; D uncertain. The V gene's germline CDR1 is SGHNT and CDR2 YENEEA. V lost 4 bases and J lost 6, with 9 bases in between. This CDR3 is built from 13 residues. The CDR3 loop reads CASSSTVAGELFF. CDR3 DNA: TGTGCCAGCAGCTCCACCGTCGCCGGGGAGCTGTTTTTT.

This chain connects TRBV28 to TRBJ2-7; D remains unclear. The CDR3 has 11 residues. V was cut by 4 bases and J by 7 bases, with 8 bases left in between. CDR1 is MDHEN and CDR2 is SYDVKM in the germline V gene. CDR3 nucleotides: TGTGCCAGCAGTTCCCCTGAAGAGCAGTACTTC. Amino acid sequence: CASSSPEEQYF. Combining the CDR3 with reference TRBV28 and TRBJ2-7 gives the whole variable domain DVKVTQSSRYLVKRTGEKVFLECVQDMDHENMFWYRQDPGLGLRLIYFSYDVKMKEKGDIPEGYSVSREKKERFSLILESASTNQTSMYLCASSSPEEQYFGPGTRLTVT.

DNA for the CDR3: TGTGCCAGCAGCCGGCAGCTAGCGGGTTCCTACGAGCAGTACTTC. Its translation: CASSRQLAGSYEQYF. This chain joins TRBV3-1 (or the pseudogene TRBV3-2) and TRBJ2-7; TRBD2 matches at 8 bases. The germline gives CDR1 LGHDT, CDR2 YNNKEL (reference sequence). With V trimmed by 4 bases and J by 1 base, 6 bases remained unmatched. The CDR3 is 15 amino acids.

For the CDR3, the DNA is TGCGCCAGCAGGGATACAGGGGGTCAAGAGACCCAGTACTTC. Translation: CASRDTGGQETQYF. This sequence joins TRBV5-1 and TRBJ2-5, with 8 nucleotides matching TRBD1. After removal of 5 bases from V and 2 bases from J, the junction contained 5 bases not matched to a gene. The V gene's germline CDR1 is SGHRS and CDR2 YFSETQ. The CDR3 extends over 14 amino acids.

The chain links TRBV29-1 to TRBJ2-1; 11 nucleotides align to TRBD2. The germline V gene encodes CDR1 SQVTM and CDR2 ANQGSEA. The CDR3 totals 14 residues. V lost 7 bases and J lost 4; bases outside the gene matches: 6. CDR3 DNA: TGCAGCGGGAACCTAGCGGGAGGTTACAATGAGCAGTTCTTC. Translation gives CSGNLAGGYNEQFF.

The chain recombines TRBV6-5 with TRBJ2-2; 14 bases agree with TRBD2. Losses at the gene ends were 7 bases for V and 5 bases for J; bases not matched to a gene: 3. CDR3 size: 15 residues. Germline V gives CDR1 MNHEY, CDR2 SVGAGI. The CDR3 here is CASTGTSGSTGELFF. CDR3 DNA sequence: TGTGCCAGCACCGGGACTAGCGGGAGTACCGGGGAGCTGTTTTTT.

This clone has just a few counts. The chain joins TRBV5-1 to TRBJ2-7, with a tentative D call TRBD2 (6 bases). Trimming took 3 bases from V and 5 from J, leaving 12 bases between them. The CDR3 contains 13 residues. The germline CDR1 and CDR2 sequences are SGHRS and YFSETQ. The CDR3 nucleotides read TGCGCCAGCAGCTGGGGACTTGCCCACGAGCAGTACTTC. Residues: CASSWGLAHEQYF.

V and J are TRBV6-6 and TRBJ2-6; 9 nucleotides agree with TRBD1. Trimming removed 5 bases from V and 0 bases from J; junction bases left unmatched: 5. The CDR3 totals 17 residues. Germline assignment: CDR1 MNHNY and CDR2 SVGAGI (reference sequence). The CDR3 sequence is CASSRTGAVSGANVLTF. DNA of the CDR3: TGTGCCAGCAGTCGGACAGGGGCGGTCTCTGGGGCCAACGTCCTGACTTTC.

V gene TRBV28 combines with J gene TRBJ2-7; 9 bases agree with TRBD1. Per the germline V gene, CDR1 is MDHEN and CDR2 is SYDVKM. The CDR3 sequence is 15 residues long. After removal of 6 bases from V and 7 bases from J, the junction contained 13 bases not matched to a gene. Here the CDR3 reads CASSRTGQGILEQYF. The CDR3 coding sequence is TGTGCCAGCAGCAGAACGGGACAGGGTATTTTGGAGCAGTACTTC.

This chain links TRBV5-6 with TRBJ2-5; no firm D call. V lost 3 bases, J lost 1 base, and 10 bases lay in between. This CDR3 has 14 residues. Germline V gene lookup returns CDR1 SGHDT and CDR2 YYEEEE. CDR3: CASSSDLAQETQYF. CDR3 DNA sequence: TGTGCCAGCAGCTCCGATCTCGCCCAAGAGACCCAGTACTTC.

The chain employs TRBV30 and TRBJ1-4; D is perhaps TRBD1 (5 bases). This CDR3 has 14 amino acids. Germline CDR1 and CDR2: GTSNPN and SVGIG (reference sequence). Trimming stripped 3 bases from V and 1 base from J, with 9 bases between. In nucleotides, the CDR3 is TGTGCCTGGAGGCGAGGGGAAACTAATGAAAAACTGTTTTTT. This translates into CAWRRGETNEKLFF.

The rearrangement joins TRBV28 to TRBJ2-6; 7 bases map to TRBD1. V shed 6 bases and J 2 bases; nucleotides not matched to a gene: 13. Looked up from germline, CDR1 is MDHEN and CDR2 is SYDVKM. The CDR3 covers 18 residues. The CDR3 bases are TGTGCCAGCAGCGTCTTACCGGTCGGGACAGCTGGGGCCAACGTCCTGACTTTC. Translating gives CASSVLPVGTAGANVLTF.

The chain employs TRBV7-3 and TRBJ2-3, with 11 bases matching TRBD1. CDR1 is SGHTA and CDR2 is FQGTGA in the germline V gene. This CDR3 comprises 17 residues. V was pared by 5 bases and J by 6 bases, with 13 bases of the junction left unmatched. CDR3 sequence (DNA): TGTGCCAGCAGCCTATCGTTAGGGGACAGGGGGTATGATACGCAGTATTTT. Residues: CASSLSLGDRGYDTQYF.

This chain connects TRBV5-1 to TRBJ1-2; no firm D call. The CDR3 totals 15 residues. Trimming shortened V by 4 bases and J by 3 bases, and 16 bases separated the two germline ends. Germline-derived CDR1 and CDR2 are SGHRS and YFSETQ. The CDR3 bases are TGCGCCAGCAGCCCCGCGGGGAGTCCCGACTATGGCTACACCTTC. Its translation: CASSPAGSPDYGYTF.